The next 3 T cell receptor beta chains were all read from a single sample in a study of regulatory T cells. Amplification used 52 TRBV primers and 13 TRBJ primers. Method: immunoSEQ multiplex PCR; TCRdb's copy keeps in-frame clones and lacks some. The sample has roughly 15,000 clones; 92% are singletons. The specimen sequenced was CD8+ T cells sorted from blood. The receptors stem from a person aged 18 to 30 with CD3G deficiency.

The chain joins TRBV6-5 to TRBJ2-7, with 10 nucleotides matching TRBD1. The V and J ends lost 8 bases and 5 bases, in that order; junction bases with no gene match: 6. This CDR3 region has 13 residues. CDR1 and CDR2 from the germline V gene are MNHEY and SVGAGI. The CDR3, as DNA: TGTGCCAGCTCCCGGGACAGGGGACACGAGCAGTACTTC. As protein: CASSRDRGHEQYF.

Note on this clone: One end of the junction varies from germline; a read error may be responsible. The J gene is TRBJ2-7, the V gene TRBV2; tentative D call: TRBD1 (5 bases). The length of the CDR3 is 14 residues. Germline V gene data show CDR1 as SNHLY and CDR2 as FYNNEI. DNA of the CDR3: TGTGCCAGCACTGAAGACAGTTCCTCCTACGAGCAGTACTTC. Its protein is CASTEDSSSYEQYF.

This chain connects TRBV9 to TRBJ2-1; the D is unclear. The CDR3 spans 13 residues. V lost 0 bases, J lost 6 bases, and 7 bases lay in between. Germline V lookup: CDR1 SGDLS, CDR2 YYNGEE. The CDR3 sequence: CASSVALGNEQFF. Here the CDR3 DNA reads TGTGCCAGCAGCGTAGCTCTGGGCAATGAGCAGTTCTTC.